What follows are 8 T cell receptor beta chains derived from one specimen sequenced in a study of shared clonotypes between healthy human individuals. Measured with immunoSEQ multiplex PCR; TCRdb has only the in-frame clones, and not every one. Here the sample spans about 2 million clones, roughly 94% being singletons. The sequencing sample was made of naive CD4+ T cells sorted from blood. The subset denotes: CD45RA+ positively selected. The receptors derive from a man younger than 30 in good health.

The CDR3 DNA is TGTGCCATCAGCAAGGGACTAGCGGGGACCTACGAGCAGTACTTC. It yields the protein CAISKGLAGTYEQYF. The chain combines TRBV10-3 with TRBJ2-7; TRBD2 aligns across 13 bases. Losses at the gene ends were 6 bases for V and 2 bases for J; bases not matched to a gene: 4. CDR3 length: 15 residues. Germline loops: CDR1 ENHRY, CDR2 SYGVKD.

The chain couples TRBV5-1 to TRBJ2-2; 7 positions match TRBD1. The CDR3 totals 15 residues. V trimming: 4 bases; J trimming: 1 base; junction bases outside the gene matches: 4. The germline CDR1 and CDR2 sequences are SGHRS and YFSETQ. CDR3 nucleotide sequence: TGCGCCAGCAGCAACAGGGGTAGGAACACCGGGGAGCTGTTTTTT. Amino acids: CASSNRGRNTGELFF.

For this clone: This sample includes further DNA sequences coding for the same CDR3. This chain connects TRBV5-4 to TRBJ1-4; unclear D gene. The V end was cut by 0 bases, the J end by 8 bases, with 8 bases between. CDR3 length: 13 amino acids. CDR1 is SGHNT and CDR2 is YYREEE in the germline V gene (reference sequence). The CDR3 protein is CASSLAGREKLFF. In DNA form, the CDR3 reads TGTGCCAGCAGCTTGGCCGGGCGCGAAAAACTGTTTTTT.

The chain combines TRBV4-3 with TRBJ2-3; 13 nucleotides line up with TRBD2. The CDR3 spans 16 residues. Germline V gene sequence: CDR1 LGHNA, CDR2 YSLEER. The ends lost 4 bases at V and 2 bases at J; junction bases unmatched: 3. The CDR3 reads CASSRGLAGVTDTQYF. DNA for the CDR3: TGCGCCAGCAGCCGCGGACTAGCGGGAGTCACAGATACGCAGTATTTT.

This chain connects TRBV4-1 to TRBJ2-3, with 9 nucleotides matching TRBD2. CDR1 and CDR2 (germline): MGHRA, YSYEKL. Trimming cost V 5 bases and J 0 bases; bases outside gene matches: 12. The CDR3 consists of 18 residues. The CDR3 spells CASSYGKRGATSTDTQYF. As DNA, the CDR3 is TGCGCCAGCAGCTACGGAAAGCGGGGGGCCACTAGCACAGATACGCAGTATTTT.

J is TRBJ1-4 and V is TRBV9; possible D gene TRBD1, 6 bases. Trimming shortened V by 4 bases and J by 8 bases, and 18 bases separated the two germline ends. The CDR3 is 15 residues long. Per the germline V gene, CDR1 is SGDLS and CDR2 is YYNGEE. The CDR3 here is CASSSQQGRGEKLFF. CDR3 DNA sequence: TGTGCCAGCAGCTCCCAACAGGGCAGAGGGGAAAAACTGTTTTTT.

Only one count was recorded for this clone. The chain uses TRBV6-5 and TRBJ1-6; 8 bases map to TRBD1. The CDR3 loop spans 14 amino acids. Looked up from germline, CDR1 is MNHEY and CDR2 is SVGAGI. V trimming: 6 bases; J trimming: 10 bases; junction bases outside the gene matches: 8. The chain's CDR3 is CASRGQGAGSPLHF. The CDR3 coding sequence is TGTGCCAGCAGGGGCCAGGGGGCTGGGTCACCCCTCCACTTT.

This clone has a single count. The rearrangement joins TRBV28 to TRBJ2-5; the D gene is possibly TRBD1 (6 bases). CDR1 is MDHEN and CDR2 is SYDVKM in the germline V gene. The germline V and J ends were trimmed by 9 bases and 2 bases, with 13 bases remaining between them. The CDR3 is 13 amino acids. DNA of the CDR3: TGTGCCAGTGACCCTGGACAGCAAGAGACCCAGTACTTC. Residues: CASDPGQQETQYF.